One and the same sample provided the 26 T cell receptor beta chains below, sequenced in a study of OX40 agonist ivuxolimab in advanced cancers. Profiled with immunoSEQ multiplex PCR; TCRdb holds only in-frame clones, not every one. The sample consists of just under 85,000 clones, roughly 82% of them appearing once. The material was CD4+ or CD8+ T cells sorted from blood, obtained in a trial of the OX40 agonist ivuxolimab. These TCRs come from an adult with an advanced solid tumor such as melanoma, head and neck, liver or kidney cancer.

This chain connects TRBV5-4 to TRBJ1-2; no clear D gene. This CDR3 region has 14 residues. Deletions cut 0 bases from V and 4 bases from J, with 10 bases between. Germline CDR1 is SGHNT and CDR2 is YYREEE (reference sequence). The CDR3 DNA follows: TGTGCCAGCAGCTTGGTGCGGTCAAGCTATGGCTACACCTTC. Translation: CASSLVRSSYGYTF.

This chain uses TRBV27 with TRBJ2-7; 11 nucleotides line up with TRBD2. CDR1 MNHEY and CDR2 SMNVEV come from the germline V gene (reference sequence). There are 15 residues in the CDR3. The trim removed 3 bases at V and 4 bases at J, leaving 5 bases unmatched. The CDR3 sequence: CASSLSGTSGYEQYF. CDR3 DNA sequence: TGTGCCAGCAGTTTGTCCGGGACTAGCGGTTACGAGCAGTACTTC.

V is TRBV14 and J is TRBJ2-1, with D uncertain. The CDR3 is 14 amino acids. Germline assignment: CDR1 SGHDN and CDR2 FVKESK. V dropped 4 bases and J dropped 2 bases, with 9 bases sitting between them. DNA for the CDR3: TGTGCCAGCAGCCGCTTACAGACCTACAATGAGCAGTTCTTC. Translated, it gives CASSRLQTYNEQFF.

The V call is TRBV6-1, the J call TRBJ2-3; 7 nucleotides match TRBD1. Losses at the gene ends were 4 bases for V and 2 bases for J; bases not matched to a gene: 9. CDR3 size: 16 residues. Germline CDR1 MNHNS, CDR2 SASEGT. For the CDR3, the DNA is TGTGCCAGCAGTGTCGGTCCAGGGGGTACCACAGATACGCAGTATTTT. This translates into CASSVGPGGTTDTQYF.

Only one count was recorded for this clone. The rearrangement links TRBV11-1 to TRBJ2-7; D tentatively fits TRBD1 or TRBD2 (5 bases each). Trimming pared 6 bases from V and 0 bases from J, leaving 9 bases between. Germline CDR1 is SGHAT and CDR2 is FQDESV (reference sequence). The CDR3 loop spans 13 amino acids. The CDR3 coding sequence is TGTGCCAGCAGACCGGGACCCTCCTACGAGCAGTACTTC. This translates into CASRPGPSYEQYF. Full variable domain (rest looked up from reference TRBV11-1 and TRBJ2-7): EAEVAQSPRYKITEKSQAVAFWCDPISGHATLYWYRQILGQGPELLVQFQDESVVDDSQLPKDRFSAERLKGVDSTLKIQPAELGDSAMYLCASRPGPSYEQYFGPGTRLTVT.

The chain combines TRBV28 with TRBJ2-3, with D perhaps matching TRBD2 (6 bases). Deletions cut 7 bases from V and 5 bases from J, with 19 bases between. The length of the CDR3 is 15 residues. CDR1 and CDR2 (germline): MDHEN, SYDVKM. The CDR3 region is CASNSPEEGGDTQYF. The CDR3 DNA sequence: TGTGCCAGCAATTCACCCGAGGAGGGCGGAGATACGCAGTATTTT.

The chain links TRBV6-5 to TRBJ2-5; tentatively, D is TRBD2 (6 bases). Looked up from germline, CDR1 is MNHEY and CDR2 is SVGAGI. V was pared by 2 bases and J by 5 bases, with 18 bases between. This CDR3 is 16 amino acids long. CDR3 in amino acids: CASSYGVRAGGETQYF. The CDR3 coding sequence is TGTGCCAGCAGTTACGGGGTCAGGGCTGGAGGGGAGACCCAGTACTTC.

This CDR3 reads CASSLRADQPQHF. As DNA, the CDR3 is TGTGCCAGCAGTTTACGGGCTGATCAGCCCCAGCATTTT. J is TRBJ1-5 and V is TRBV27; D is unclear. The germline V and J ends were trimmed by 2 bases and 5 bases, with 7 bases remaining between them. CDR3 length: 13 residues. Germline V gene sequence: CDR1 MNHEY, CDR2 SMNVEV (reference sequence).

The rearrangement links TRBV19 to TRBJ1-6, with D perhaps TRBD1 (5 bases). CDR3 length: 13 amino acids. The germline V and J ends were trimmed by 6 bases and 8 bases, with 11 bases remaining between them. Germline V gene lookup returns CDR1 LNHDA and CDR2 SQIVND (reference sequence). CDR3 region: CASRSPGDSPLHF. For the CDR3, the DNA is TGTGCCAGTAGGTCCCCGGGGGATTCACCCCTCCACTTT.

This chain uses TRBV5-8 with TRBJ2-7; D is perhaps TRBD1 (5 bases). Trimming took 2 bases from V and 1 from J, leaving 10 bases between them. The CDR3 extends over 14 amino acids. Germline V CDR1 and CDR2: SGHTS, YDEGEE. The CDR3 coding sequence is TGTGCCAGCAGCTTCGGTCCAGGGTCCTACGAGCAGTACGTC. It translates to CASSFGPGSYEQYV.

The gene calls are TRBV6-1 and TRBJ1-2; 8 bases are shared with TRBD1. Germline V gene lookup returns CDR1 MNHNS and CDR2 SASEGT. J lost 8 bases, V lost 0 bases, and 5 bases had no gene match. There are 14 residues in the CDR3. The CDR3 is CASSEASGGDGYTF. The CDR3 region has the DNA TGTGCCAGCAGTGAAGCGTCAGGGGGCGACGGCTACACCTTC.

This chain connects TRBV10-3 to TRBJ2-1, with 9 nucleotides matching TRBD1. V shed 4 bases, J shed 2 bases, and the junction held 3 bases outside the gene matches. Germline loops: CDR1 ENHRY, CDR2 SYGVKD. The CDR3 has 15 amino acids. CDR3: CAISGGQGAYNEQFF. CDR3 in DNA: TGTGCCATCAGTGGGGGACAGGGCGCCTACAATGAGCAGTTCTTC.

This clone was observed a few times. The chain couples TRBV4-1 to TRBJ1-1; D is perhaps TRBD1 (6 bases). V gave up 2 bases and J gave up 6 bases, with 13 bases separating them. The germline CDR1 and CDR2 sequences are MGHRA and YSYEKL. This CDR3 contains 14 residues. CDR3 sequence (DNA): TGCGCCAGCAGCCAAACTACAGGGATTTCTGAAGCTTTCTTT. Its translation is CASSQTTGISEAFF.

The gene calls are TRBV10-3 and TRBJ1-3; no clear D. Per germline, CDR1 ENHRY and CDR2 SYGVKD. Trimming cost V 11 bases and J 0 bases, with 14 bases left between them. The CDR3 is made up of 14 amino acids. CDR3: CACRPGNSGNTIYF. CDR3 coding DNA: TGTGCCTGCCGCCCGGGGAACTCTGGAAACACCATATATTTT.

This sequence joins TRBV9 and TRBJ1-2; 7 positions match TRBD1. With 4 bases clipped from V and 1 base from J, the junction kept 10 bases outside the gene matches. In germline, CDR1 is SGDLS, CDR2 YYNGEE. The CDR3 spans 16 residues. Written as DNA, the CDR3 is TGTGCCAGCAGCCCTCGTTGGGACAGCCTTAACTATGGCTACACCTTC. Protein product: CASSPRWDSLNYGYTF.

This chain links TRBV18 with TRBJ2-2; D may be TRBD1 (6 bases). Germline CDR1 and CDR2: KGHSH and LQKENI. The V end lost 0 bases, the J end lost 3 bases, and 8 bases lay between the germline ends. The CDR3 is 15 residues long. The CDR3 DNA sequence: TGTGCCAGCTCACCACCTCGGACAGACACCGGGGAGCTGTTTTTT. Protein: CASSPPRTDTGELFF.

The chain is built from TRBV13 and TRBJ1-1; 8 nucleotides line up with TRBD1. This CDR3 spans 13 amino acids. The junction had 5 bases not matched to a gene; V was cut back by 5 bases and J by 6 bases. Per germline, CDR1 PRHDT and CDR2 FYEKMQ (reference sequence). The CDR3 loop reads CASSPPGGAEAFF. In nucleotides, the CDR3 is TGTGCCAGCAGCCCCCCAGGGGGCGCTGAAGCTTTCTTT.

The gene calls are TRBV7-2 and TRBJ1-2; D is possibly TRBD1 (5 bases). This CDR3 contains 15 residues. The V and J ends lost 1 base and 5 bases respectively, with 14 bases between them. Germline CDR1 is SGHTA and CDR2 is FQGNSA. The CDR3 here is CASSLVGTGVYGYTF. CDR3 DNA: TGTGCCAGCAGCTTAGTTGGGACTGGAGTTTATGGCTACACCTTC. The whole variable domain, filled in from reference TRBV7-2 and TRBJ1-2, reads GAGVSQSPSNKVTEKGKDVELRCDPISGHTALYWYRQSLGQGLEFLIYFQGNSAPDKSGLPSDRFSAERTGGSVSTLTIQRTQQEDSAVYLCASSLVGTGVYGYTFGSGTRLTVV.

The chain is built from TRBV28 and TRBJ1-3; D is ambiguous. In germline, CDR1 is MDHEN, CDR2 SYDVKM. Trimming shortened V by 3 bases and J by 2 bases, and 11 bases separated the two germline ends. This CDR3 contains 15 residues. This chain's CDR3 is CASSFLGRAGNTIYF. The DNA for the CDR3 is TGTGCCAGCAGTTTTCTGGGTAGGGCTGGAAACACCATATATTTT.

The genes are TRBV11-2 and TRBJ2-3, with TRBD1 identical over 10 bases. There are 16 residues in the CDR3. Germline-derived CDR1 and CDR2 are SGHAT and FQNNGV. The V segment lost 5 bases and the J segment 1 base; nucleotides outside the gene matches: 6. CDR3 region: CASSTTGGRGTDTQYF. The CDR3 region has the DNA TGTGCCAGCAGCACGACAGGGGGCAGAGGCACAGATACGCAGTATTTT.

The J gene is TRBJ2-7, the V gene TRBV6-5; TRBD2 agrees at 8 bases. The CDR3 runs to 16 residues. The germline V gene encodes CDR1 MNHEY and CDR2 SVGAGI. J lost 3 bases, V lost 2 bases, and 9 bases had no gene match. Here the CDR3 DNA reads TGTGCCAGCAGTTACCTAGCCCCGAGCGGGAGCTACGAGCAGTACGTC. Its translation: CASSYLAPSGSYEQYV.

V and J are TRBV5-5 and TRBJ1-3; D is perhaps TRBD1 (5 bases). The V end lost 4 bases, the J end lost 4 bases, and 18 bases lay between the germline ends. Germline loops: CDR1 SGHKS, CDR2 YYEKEE (reference sequence). This CDR3 region has 16 residues. CDR3 residues: CASSPEPGPRGNTIYF. The CDR3 coding sequence is TGTGCCAGCAGCCCAGAACCGGGGCCTCGGGGAAACACCATATATTTT.

The chain's CDR3 is CASGTATNTEAFF. Here the CDR3 DNA reads TGTGCCAGTGGGACAGCAACAAACACTGAAGCTTTCTTT. The rearrangement uses TRBV7-2 and TRBJ1-1, with 7 bases aligning to TRBD1. V was pared by 9 bases and J by 2 bases, with 6 bases of the junction left unmatched. The CDR3 sequence is 13 residues long. Germline assignment: CDR1 SGHTA and CDR2 FQGNSA.

The rearrangement uses TRBV4-3 and TRBJ1-2, with TRBD1 matching over 9 bases. V lost 1 base, J lost 2 bases, and 2 bases stayed unmatched. Germline values: CDR1 LGHNA, CDR2 YSLEER. This CDR3 spans 15 amino acids. The CDR3 DNA is TGCGCCAGCAGCCAAGTGGGGACAGGGAACTATGGCTACACCTTC. Protein: CASSQVGTGNYGYTF.

The chain couples TRBV4-3 to TRBJ2-2; D ambiguous. This CDR3 region has 16 residues. From germline, CDR1 is LGHNA and CDR2 YSLEER. V was pared by 1 base and J by 3 bases, with 12 bases between. The chain's CDR3 is CASSQGVSPDTGELFF. CDR3 bases: TGCGCCAGCAGCCAAGGAGTTTCCCCCGACACCGGGGAGCTGTTTTTT.

The chain combines TRBV19 with TRBJ1-1; 9 nucleotides agree with TRBD1. The CDR3 consists of 14 residues. Germline CDR1 is LNHDA and CDR2 is SQIVND (reference sequence). Trimming at V came to 5 bases and at J to 6 bases, leaving 7 bases not matched to a gene. The chain's CDR3 is CASSGDRENAEAFF. CDR3 in DNA: TGTGCCAGTAGTGGGGACAGGGAAAATGCTGAAGCTTTCTTT.